These 27 T cell receptor beta chains share one sample of origin, sequenced in a study of blood T cells in healthy people across ages. Then a second PCR, running roughly 7 to 11 cycles, was carried out with a sample-barcoded 5' primer and a J-beta primer mix. TCRdb reprocessed the 5' RACE reads with MiXCR, giving one entry per CDR3 protein. The data contain some 1.5 million distinct CDR3 sequences, 28% of them singletons. The sample comprised blood. All receptors come from a young woman in good health.

The chain links TRBV29-1 to TRBJ2-6; the match to TRBD2 covers 13 bases. There are 16 residues in the CDR3. V lost 7 bases and J lost 3; bases outside the gene matches: 6. Per germline, CDR1 SQVTM and CDR2 ANQGSEA. The CDR3 reads CSARLAGGNGANVLTF. CDR3 in DNA: TGCAGCGCCCGACTAGCGGGGGGAAATGGGGCCAACGTCCTGACTTTC.

This clonotype came up many times. This chain links TRBV6-6 with TRBJ1-2; 7 bases map to TRBD1. The length of the CDR3 is 13 residues. The germline V gene has CDR1 MNHNY and CDR2 SVGAGI (reference sequence). The V gene end was trimmed by 7 bases and the J gene end by 8 bases; junction bases not matched to a gene: 10. In DNA form, the CDR3 reads TGTGCCAGCACTCCGACAGGGTATCACGGCTACACCTTC. Translating gives CASTPTGYHGYTF.

This clonotype was detected a few times. V usage is TRBV12-5 and J usage is TRBJ2-5; perhaps TRBD2 as D (5 bases). Germline V gene sequence: CDR1 LGHNT, CDR2 FRNRAP. This CDR3 is 15 amino acids long. V dropped 4 bases and J dropped 1 base, with 13 bases sitting between them. The CDR3 region is CASGSAEGGQETQYF. CDR3 nucleotide sequence: TGTGCTAGTGGTTCTGCTGAGGGCGGCCAAGAGACCCAGTACTTC.

This clonotype was seen ten or more times. The rearrangement joins TRBV29-1 to TRBJ2-5; D is perhaps TRBD2 (5 bases). CDR1 is SQVTM, CDR2 ANQGSEA, per germline. This CDR3 is 11 amino acids long. The V end was cut by 7 bases, the J end by 7 bases, with 13 bases between. As DNA, the CDR3 is TGCAGCGCAGAGGAGAGCGGGACCCAGTACTTC. It encodes CSAEESGTQYF.

This clonotype occurred a few times. The V gene is TRBV7-2, the J gene TRBJ2-3, with a tentative D call TRBD2 (6 bases). Trimming removed 9 bases from V and 2 bases from J, with 15 bases in between. This CDR3 is built from 14 residues. Germline CDR1 SGHTA, CDR2 FQGNSA. CDR3 sequence reads: CASRAGPDTDTQYF. For the CDR3, the DNA is TGTGCCAGTCGAGCGGGCCCTGACACAGATACGCAGTATTTT.

The chain joins TRBV6-2 or TRBV6-3 to TRBJ2-7; the D gene could be TRBD1 or TRBD2 (5 bases each). The germline V gene encodes CDR1 MNHEY and CDR2 SVGEGT. The CDR3 spans 13 residues. Trimming took 11 bases from V and 5 from J, leaving 19 bases between them. The CDR3, as DNA: TGTGCCTCACACGGGGCCATACTCCACGAGCAGTACTTC. Protein product: CASHGAILHEQYF.

The rearrangement links TRBV20-1 to TRBJ1-5, with D hard to call. Per the germline V gene, CDR1 is DFQATT and CDR2 is SNEGSKA (reference sequence). Trimming removed 6 bases from V and 9 bases from J, with 15 bases in between. This CDR3 has 12 amino acids. The CDR3 nucleotides read TGCAGTGCGTTCAGTGAGACGGGGCCCCAGCATTTT. This codes for CSAFSETGPQHF.

This clonotype showed up just a few times. The gene calls are TRBV5-1 and TRBJ2-7, with D perhaps TRBD2 (6 bases). Germline values: CDR1 SGHRS, CDR2 YFSETQ. V was clipped by 5 bases and J by 3 bases, with 15 bases between them. The CDR3 is 14 amino acids. The CDR3 bases are TGCGCCAGCAGGCTGACCGGGGACTGCTACGAGCAGTACTTC. Protein: CASRLTGDCYEQYF.

The sample holds a few counts of this clonotype. V is TRBV12-5 and J is TRBJ2-1, with 12 positions matching TRBD2. The CDR3 totals 15 residues. The J segment lost 4 bases and the V segment lost 4 bases, leaving 2 bases of the junction unmatched. Germline V gene lookup returns CDR1 LGHNT and CDR2 FRNRAP. The CDR3 protein is CASGSGLAGYNEQFF. CDR3 in DNA: TGTGCTAGTGGTTCGGGACTAGCGGGTTACAATGAGCAGTTCTTC.

V usage is TRBV20-1 and J usage is TRBJ1-1, with TRBD1 as a possible D gene (5 bases). The CDR3 runs 14 residues. Germline assignment: CDR1 DFQATT and CDR2 SNEGSKA (reference sequence). CDR3 amino acids: CLPGPAGVVTEAFF. The CDR3 region has the DNA TGCCTCCCTGGCCCGGCGGGGGTAGTCACTGAAGCTTTCTTT.

This rearrangement joins TRBV20-1 to TRBJ2-5; D may match TRBD1 or TRBD2 (5 bases each). The CDR3 extends over 14 amino acids. The V end was cut by 6 bases, the J end by 5 bases, with 19 bases between. Germline CDR1 is DFQATT and CDR2 is SNEGSKA (reference sequence). The CDR3 sequence is CSAGDPSTQETQYF. DNA for the CDR3: TGCAGTGCAGGGGATCCTAGCACCCAGGAGACCCAGTACTTC.

The table lists this clonotype with many counts. Germline is not matched at one junction end, which may reflect a read error. V and J are TRBV18 and TRBJ2-1; the D call may be TRBD1 or TRBD2 (5 bases each). The CDR3 runs 15 residues. Per germline, CDR1 KGHSH and CDR2 LQKENI. The CDR3, as DNA: TGTGCCAGCTCAGCCGGGTCGGGGACCTATAATGAGCAGTTCTTC. It specifies CASSAGSGTYNEQFF.

This clonotype was recorded a few times. The chain links TRBV12-3 or TRBV12-4 to TRBJ2-2, with 9 bases lining up with TRBD1. J gave up 3 bases and V 7 bases, and 3 bases lay outside the gene matches. This CDR3 is built from 14 residues. The CDR3 DNA reads as TGTGCCAGCACCCGACAGGGGGACACCGGGGAGCTGTTTTTT. Translated, it gives CASTRQGDTGELFF.

The rearrangement links TRBV4-1 to TRBJ2-2; 9 nucleotides agree with TRBD1. V was clipped by 3 bases and J by 4 bases; unmatched bases: 12. CDR1 and CDR2 from the germline V gene are MGHRA and YSYEKL. The CDR3 sequence is 18 residues long. The CDR3 sequence: CASSHKMLQGAGTGELFF. The DNA of the CDR3 is TGCGCCAGCAGCCACAAAATGCTACAGGGGGCAGGCACCGGGGAGCTGTTTTTT.

The rearrangement joins TRBV5-4 to TRBJ1-2; D unclear. This CDR3 is 13 amino acids long. CDR1 and CDR2 from the germline V gene are SGHNT and YYREEE (reference sequence). V was pared by 0 bases and J by 7 bases, with 10 bases between. The CDR3 spells CASSLDWMGGYTF. CDR3 sequence (DNA): TGTGCCAGCAGCTTGGACTGGATGGGTGGCTACACCTTC. Filled out from reference TRBV5-4 and TRBJ1-2, the complete variable domain reads ETGVTQSPTHLIKTRGQQVTLRCSSQSGHNTVSWYQQALGQGPQFIFQYYREEENGRGNFPPRFSGLQFPNYSSELNVNALELDDSALYLCASSLDWMGGYTFGSGTRLTVV.

This clonotype was detected a few times. The V and J genes are TRBV5-1 and TRBJ2-1; D is possibly TRBD1 (5 bases). Trimming cost V 5 bases and J 0 bases, with 12 bases left between them. CDR1 and CDR2 (germline): SGHRS, YFSETQ. The CDR3 spans 15 residues. CDR3 sequence: CASSGARYSYNEQFF. The DNA for the CDR3 is TGCGCCAGCAGTGGGGCCAGGTACTCCTACAATGAGCAGTTCTTC.

The rearrangement joins TRBV5-1 to TRBJ2-3; TRBD2 is a possible D gene (5 bases). This CDR3 is 17 amino acids long. V lost 0 bases to trimming and J lost 3 bases, with 17 bases between them. Germline assignment: CDR1 SGHRS and CDR2 YFSETQ. The chain's CDR3 is CASSLGLIGLGTDTQYF. The CDR3 nucleotides are TGCGCCAGCAGCTTGGGCTTGATAGGACTGGGGACAGATACGCAGTATTTT.

This clonotype was counted between two and nine times. Here the CDR3 DNA reads TGCGCCAGCAGCTTGGAAGGTCCAGGGCCTTTCTCCGAGCAGTACTTC. Translated, it gives CASSLEGPGPFSEQYF. V usage is TRBV5-1 and J usage is TRBJ2-7, with D perhaps TRBD1 (5 bases). There are 16 residues in the CDR3. V was clipped by 0 bases and J by 6 bases, with 19 bases between them. In germline, CDR1 is SGHRS, CDR2 YFSETQ.

This clonotype was counted a few times. The gene calls are TRBV25-1 and TRBJ2-7; 7 bases agree with TRBD2. The length of the CDR3 is 13 residues. V was pared by 8 bases and J by 3 bases, with 7 bases of the junction left unmatched. CDR1 is MGHDK, CDR2 SYGVNS, per germline. For the CDR3, the DNA is TGTGCCAGCGAGGAGACTAGCCTCTACGAGCAGTACTTC. Translation gives CASEETSLYEQYF.

This clonotype occurred many times. The chain uses TRBV5-5 and TRBJ2-7, with D maybe TRBD1 (5 bases). The V gene's germline CDR1 is SGHKS and CDR2 YYEKEE (reference sequence). This CDR3 is built from 15 residues. V gave up 2 bases and J gave up 0 bases, with 12 bases separating them. Here the CDR3 DNA reads TGTGCCAGCAGCTTCCGAAGACAGAGCTCCTACGAGCAGTACTTC. It specifies CASSFRRQSSYEQYF.

This clonotype has only a few counts. The V call is TRBV7-9, the J call TRBJ2-1; 10 positions agree with TRBD1. The germline CDR1 and CDR2 sequences are SEHNR and FQNEAQ (reference sequence). The CDR3 sequence is 15 residues long. Germline trimming cut 3 bases from V and 4 bases from J; bases unmatched to any gene: 3. CDR3 residues: CASSFGQGVYNEQFF. The DNA for the CDR3 is TGTGCCAGCAGCTTCGGACAGGGGGTGTACAATGAGCAGTTCTTC.

Comments on this clonotype: Its ends do not fully match the called genes, so a read error is possible. V usage is TRBV12-3 or TRBV12-4 and J usage is TRBJ2-3; a possible D gene is TRBD2 (5 bases). This CDR3 spans 14 amino acids. CDR3 in amino acids: CASSLQASTDAQYF. The CDR3 nucleotides read TGTGCCAGCAGTTTACAGGCTAGCACAGATGCGCAATATTTT.

This chain links TRBV28 with TRBJ2-3, with D unresolved. Trimming removed 5 bases at V and 0 bases at J, with 9 bases between. CDR3 size: 14 residues. Germline CDR1 and CDR2: MDHEN and SYDVKM. CDR3 sequence (DNA): TGTGCCAGCAGTGTCATCGGGAGCACAGATACGCAGTATTTT. Translating it yields CASSVIGSTDTQYF.

Only a few counts were recorded for this clonotype. The rearrangement links TRBV7-6 to TRBJ1-5, with D hard to call. The V gene lost 1 base and the J gene lost 8 bases, with 3 bases spanning the gap. Germline CDR1 SGHVS, CDR2 FNYEAQ. The length of the CDR3 is 11 residues. The CDR3 DNA sequence: TGTGCCAGCAGCTTAGAAAAGCCCCAGCATTTT. Its translation: CASSLEKPQHF. Looking up the rest from reference TRBV7-6 and TRBJ1-5 gives the full variable domain: GAGVSQSPRYKVTKRGQDVALRCDPISGHVSLYWYRQALGQGPEFLTYFNYEAQQDKSGLPNDRFSAERPEGSISTLTIQRTEQRDSAMYRCASSLEKPQHFGDGTRLSIL.

This clonotype was observed a handful of times. The chain combines TRBV20-1 with TRBJ2-3; D gene unclear. CDR1 and CDR2 (germline): DFQATT, SNEGSKA (reference sequence). The CDR3 is 14 residues long. Trimming removed 7 bases at V and 0 bases at J, with 14 bases between. CDR3 nucleotide sequence: TGCAGTGTAGGTCAGACATCTAGCACAGATACGCAGTATTTT. This codes for CSVGQTSSTDTQYF.

A note on this clonotype: One base away lies a much larger clone, so this may be a sequencing read error. CDR3 DNA: TGCAGCGCTTCGGGACAGGCGGGATCTGGGGCCAGCGTCCTGACTTTC. Translating gives CSASGQAGSGASVLTF. This rearrangement joins TRBV29-1 to TRBJ2-6; 8 bases are a match to TRBD1. CDR1 and CDR2 from the germline V gene are SQVTM and ANQGSEA. CDR3 length: 16 amino acids.

This clonotype turned up a few times. This chain joins TRBV12-3 or TRBV12-4 and TRBJ1-2; D remains ambiguous. This CDR3 comprises 12 residues. The V end lost 2 bases, the J end lost 8 bases, and 9 bases lay between the germline ends. The CDR3 here is CASSLQVRGYTF. The CDR3 region has the DNA TGTGCCAGCAGTTTACAAGTGAGGGGCTACACCTTC.